This TCR beta chain stems from a study of blood T cell repertoires in COVID-19. For the study at large: The samples span acute and convalescent COVID-19 from the United States, Italy and Spain. T cells, B-cell-depleted T cells, or PBMCs supplied cDNA or gDNA.

Details on this clone: An end of the junction differs from the germline gene, which may be a read error.

In the original analysis: Estimation of nucleated cell counts relied on the amplification of reference gene primers. The method was immunoSEQ multiplex PCR; TCRdb's version includes in-frame clones alone and lacks a portion of them. V and J calls and clone size come straight from that table; D and trimming were deduced from the DNA. The table lists 220,000 or so clones, 84% of them singletons. The germline CDR1 and CDR2 sequences are SSHAT and FNYEAQ (reference sequence). The CDR3 has 14 amino acids. The TCR was taken from a woman aged 55-69 years who had recovered from COVID-19. Sequenced: peripheral blood. The gene calls are TRBV7-7 and TRBJ2-3; 7 nucleotides align to TRBD1. CDR3 region: CASSLGGNSDTQYF. The CDR3 DNA is TGTGCTAGCAGCTTAGGGGGCAACTCAGATACGCAGTATTTT.